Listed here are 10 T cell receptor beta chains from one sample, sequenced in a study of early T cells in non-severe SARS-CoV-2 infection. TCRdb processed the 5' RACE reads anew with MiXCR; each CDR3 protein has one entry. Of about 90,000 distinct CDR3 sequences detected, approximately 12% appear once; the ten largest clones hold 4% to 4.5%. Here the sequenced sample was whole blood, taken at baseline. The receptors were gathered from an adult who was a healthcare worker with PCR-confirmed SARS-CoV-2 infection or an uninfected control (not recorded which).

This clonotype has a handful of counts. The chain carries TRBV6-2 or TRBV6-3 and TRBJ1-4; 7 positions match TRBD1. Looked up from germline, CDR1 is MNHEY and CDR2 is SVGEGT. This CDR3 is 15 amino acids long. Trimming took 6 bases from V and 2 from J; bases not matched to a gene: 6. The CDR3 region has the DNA TGTGCCAGCAGCCTCCAGGGGGAGACTAATGAAAAACTGTTTTTT. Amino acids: CASSLQGETNEKLFF.

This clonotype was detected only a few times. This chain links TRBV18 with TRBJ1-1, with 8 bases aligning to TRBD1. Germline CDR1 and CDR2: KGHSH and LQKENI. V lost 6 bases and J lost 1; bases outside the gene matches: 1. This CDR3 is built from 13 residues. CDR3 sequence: CASSGQGNTEAFF. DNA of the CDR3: TGTGCCAGCTCTGGACAGGGGAACACTGAAGCTTTCTTT.

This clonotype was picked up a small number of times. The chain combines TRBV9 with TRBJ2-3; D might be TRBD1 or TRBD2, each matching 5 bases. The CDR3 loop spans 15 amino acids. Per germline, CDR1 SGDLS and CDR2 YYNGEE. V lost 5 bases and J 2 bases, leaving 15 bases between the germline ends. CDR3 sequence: CASSKRVGDTDTQYF. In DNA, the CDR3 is TGTGCCAGCAGTAAAAGAGTGGGGGACACAGATACGCAGTATTTT.

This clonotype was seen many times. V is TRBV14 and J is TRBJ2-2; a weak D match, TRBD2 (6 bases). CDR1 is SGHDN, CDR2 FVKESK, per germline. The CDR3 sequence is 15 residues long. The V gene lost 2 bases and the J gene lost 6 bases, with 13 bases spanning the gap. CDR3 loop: CASSQKFSGAGELFF. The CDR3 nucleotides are TGTGCCAGCAGCCAAAAATTTAGCGGCGCCGGGGAGCTGTTTTTT.

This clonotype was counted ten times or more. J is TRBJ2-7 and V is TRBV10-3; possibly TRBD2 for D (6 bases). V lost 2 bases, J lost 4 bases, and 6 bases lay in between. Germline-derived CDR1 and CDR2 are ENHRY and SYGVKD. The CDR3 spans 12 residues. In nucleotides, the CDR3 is TGTGCCATCAGTGAGGCGGGGTACGAGCAGTACTTC. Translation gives CAISEAGYEQYF.

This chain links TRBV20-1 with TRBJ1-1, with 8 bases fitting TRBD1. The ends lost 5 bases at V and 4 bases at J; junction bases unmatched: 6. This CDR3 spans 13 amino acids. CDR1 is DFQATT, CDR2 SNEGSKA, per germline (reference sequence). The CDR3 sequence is CSAGQGSGTEAFF. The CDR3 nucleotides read TGCAGTGCTGGACAGGGCTCGGGCACTGAAGCTTTCTTT.

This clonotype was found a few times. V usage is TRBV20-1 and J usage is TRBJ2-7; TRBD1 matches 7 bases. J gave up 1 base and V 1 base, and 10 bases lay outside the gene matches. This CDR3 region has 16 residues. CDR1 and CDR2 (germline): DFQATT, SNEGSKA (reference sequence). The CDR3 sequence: CSARGQGPGRSYEQYF. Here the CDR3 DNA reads TGCAGTGCTAGAGGACAGGGCCCCGGTAGGTCCTACGAGCAGTACTTC.

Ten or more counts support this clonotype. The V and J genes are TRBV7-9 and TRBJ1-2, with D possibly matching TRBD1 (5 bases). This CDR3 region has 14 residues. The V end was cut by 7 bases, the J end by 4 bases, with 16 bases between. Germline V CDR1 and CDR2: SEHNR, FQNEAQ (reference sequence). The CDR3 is CASIQGGALYGYTF. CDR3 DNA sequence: TGTGCCAGCATCCAGGGAGGGGCCCTCTATGGCTACACCTTC.

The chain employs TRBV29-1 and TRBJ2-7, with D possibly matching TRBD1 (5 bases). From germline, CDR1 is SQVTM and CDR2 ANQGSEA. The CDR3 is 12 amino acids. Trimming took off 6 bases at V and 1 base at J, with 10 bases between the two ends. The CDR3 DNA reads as TGCAGCGTGAGCAAGGGGTCCTACGAGCAGTACTTC. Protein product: CSVSKGSYEQYF.

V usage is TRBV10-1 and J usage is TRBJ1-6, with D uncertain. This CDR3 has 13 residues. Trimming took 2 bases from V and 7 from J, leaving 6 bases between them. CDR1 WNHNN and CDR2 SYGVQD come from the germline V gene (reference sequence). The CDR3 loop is CASSEMRNSPLHF. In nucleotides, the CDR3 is TGCGCCAGCAGTGAGATGCGAAATTCACCCCTCCACTTT.